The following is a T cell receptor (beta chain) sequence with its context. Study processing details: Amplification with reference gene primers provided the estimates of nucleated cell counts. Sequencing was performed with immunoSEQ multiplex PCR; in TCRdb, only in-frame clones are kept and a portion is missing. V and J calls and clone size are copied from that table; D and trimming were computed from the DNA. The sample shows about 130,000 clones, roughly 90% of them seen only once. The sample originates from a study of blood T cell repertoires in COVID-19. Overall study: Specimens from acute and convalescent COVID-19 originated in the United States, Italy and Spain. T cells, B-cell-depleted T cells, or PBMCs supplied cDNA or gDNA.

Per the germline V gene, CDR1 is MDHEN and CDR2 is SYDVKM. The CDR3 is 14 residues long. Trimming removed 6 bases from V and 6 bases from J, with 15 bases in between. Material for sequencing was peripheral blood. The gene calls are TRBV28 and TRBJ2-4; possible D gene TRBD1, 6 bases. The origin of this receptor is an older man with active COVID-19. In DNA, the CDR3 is TGTGCCAGCAGGGGGGCGGAGACAGGAAACATTCAGTACTTC. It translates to CASRGAETGNIQYF. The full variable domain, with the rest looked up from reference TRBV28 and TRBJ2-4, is DVKVTQSSRYLVKRTGEKVFLECVQDMDHENMFWYRQDPGLGLRLIYFSYDVKMKEKGDIPEGYSVSREKKERFSLILESASTNQTSMYLCASRGAETGNIQYFGAGTRLSVL.